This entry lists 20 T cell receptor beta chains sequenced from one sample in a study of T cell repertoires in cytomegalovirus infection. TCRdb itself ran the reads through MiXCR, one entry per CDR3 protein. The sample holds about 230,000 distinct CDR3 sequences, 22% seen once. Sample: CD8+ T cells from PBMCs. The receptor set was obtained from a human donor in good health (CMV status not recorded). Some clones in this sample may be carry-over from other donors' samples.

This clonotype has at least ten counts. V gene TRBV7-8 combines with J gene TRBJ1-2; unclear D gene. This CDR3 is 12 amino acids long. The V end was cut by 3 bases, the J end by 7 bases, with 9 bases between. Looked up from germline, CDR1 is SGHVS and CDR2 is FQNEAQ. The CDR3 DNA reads TGTGCCAGCAGCTTGGACGGGCCTGGCTACACCTTC. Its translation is CASSLDGPGYTF.

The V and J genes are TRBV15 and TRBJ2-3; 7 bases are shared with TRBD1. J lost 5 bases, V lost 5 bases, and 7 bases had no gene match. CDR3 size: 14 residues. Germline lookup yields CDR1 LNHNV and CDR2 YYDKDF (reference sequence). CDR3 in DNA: TGTGCCACCAGCTCCCGGACAGGCGGAGATACGCAGTATTTT. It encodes CATSSRTGGDTQYF.

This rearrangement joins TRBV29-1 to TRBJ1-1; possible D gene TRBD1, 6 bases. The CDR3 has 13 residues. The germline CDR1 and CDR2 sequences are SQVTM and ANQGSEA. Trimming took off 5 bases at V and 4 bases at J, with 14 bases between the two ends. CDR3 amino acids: CSVRGTPITEAFF. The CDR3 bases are TGCAGCGTTCGGGGGACACCCATCACTGAAGCTTTCTTT.

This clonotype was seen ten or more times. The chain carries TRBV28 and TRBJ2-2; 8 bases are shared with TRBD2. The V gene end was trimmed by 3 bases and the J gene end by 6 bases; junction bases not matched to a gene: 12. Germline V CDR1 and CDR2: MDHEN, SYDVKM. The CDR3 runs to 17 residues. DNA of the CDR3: TGTGCCAGCAGTTTGGTAGCGGGAACACATCATTCCGGGGAGCTGTTTTTT. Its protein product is CASSLVAGTHHSGELFF. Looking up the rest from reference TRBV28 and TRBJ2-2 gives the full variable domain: DVKVTQSSRYLVKRTGEKVFLECVQDMDHENMFWYRQDPGLGLRLIYFSYDVKMKEKGDIPEGYSVSREKKERFSLILESASTNQTSMYLCASSLVAGTHHSGELFFGEGSRLTVL.

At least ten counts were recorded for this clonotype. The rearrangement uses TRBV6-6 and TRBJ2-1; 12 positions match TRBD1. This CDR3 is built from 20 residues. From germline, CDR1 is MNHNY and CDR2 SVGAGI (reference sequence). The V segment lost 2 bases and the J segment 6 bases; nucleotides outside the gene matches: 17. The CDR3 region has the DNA TGTGCCAGCAGTTACCTGTCACCTACCGTGGGACAGGGGGCATTCAATGAGCAGTTCTTC. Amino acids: CASSYLSPTVGQGAFNEQFF.

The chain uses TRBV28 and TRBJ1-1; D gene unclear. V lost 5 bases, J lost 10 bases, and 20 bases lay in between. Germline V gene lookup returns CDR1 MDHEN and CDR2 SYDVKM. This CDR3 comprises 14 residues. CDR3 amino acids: CASSPPEALLRAFF. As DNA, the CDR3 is TGTGCCAGCAGTCCACCTGAGGCACTCCTCCGAGCTTTCTTT.

The CDR3 DNA is TGCGCCAGCAGCCAATATCAGTTGCAACCCTACGAGCAGTACTTC. It is translated as CASSQYQLQPYEQYF. This chain links TRBV4-1 with TRBJ2-7; D remains ambiguous. The germline V and J ends were trimmed by 2 bases and 2 bases, with 13 bases remaining between them. The length of the CDR3 is 15 residues. Germline CDR1 MGHRA, CDR2 YSYEKL.

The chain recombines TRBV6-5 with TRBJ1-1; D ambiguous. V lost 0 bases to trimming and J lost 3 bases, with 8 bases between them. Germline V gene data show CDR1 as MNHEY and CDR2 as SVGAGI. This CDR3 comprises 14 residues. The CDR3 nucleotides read TGTGCCAGCAGTTACTCGACGGGTTACACTGAAGCTTTCTTT. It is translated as CASSYSTGYTEAFF.

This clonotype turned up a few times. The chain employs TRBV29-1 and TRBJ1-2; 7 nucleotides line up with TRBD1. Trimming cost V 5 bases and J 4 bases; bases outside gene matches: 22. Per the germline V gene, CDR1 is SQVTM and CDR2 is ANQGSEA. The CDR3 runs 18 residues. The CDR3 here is CSVLTPGRGREVSYGYTF. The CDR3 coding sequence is TGCAGCGTTCTGACCCCTGGGAGGGGGCGCGAAGTAAGCTATGGCTACACCTTC.

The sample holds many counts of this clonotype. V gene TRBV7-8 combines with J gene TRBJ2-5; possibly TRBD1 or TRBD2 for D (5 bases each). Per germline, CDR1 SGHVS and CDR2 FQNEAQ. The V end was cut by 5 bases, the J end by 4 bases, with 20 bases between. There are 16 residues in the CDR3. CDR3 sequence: CASSLWAWDGGETQYF. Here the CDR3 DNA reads TGTGCCAGCAGCCTCTGGGCATGGGACGGCGGAGAGACCCAGTACTTC.

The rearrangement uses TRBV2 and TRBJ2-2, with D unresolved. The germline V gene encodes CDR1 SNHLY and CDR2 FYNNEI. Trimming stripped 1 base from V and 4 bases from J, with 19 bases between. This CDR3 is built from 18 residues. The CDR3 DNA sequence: TGTGCCAGCAGTGAAGGGGTAGCAGGTAGCCTGGGCACCGGGGAGCTGTTTTTT. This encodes CASSEGVAGSLGTGELFF.

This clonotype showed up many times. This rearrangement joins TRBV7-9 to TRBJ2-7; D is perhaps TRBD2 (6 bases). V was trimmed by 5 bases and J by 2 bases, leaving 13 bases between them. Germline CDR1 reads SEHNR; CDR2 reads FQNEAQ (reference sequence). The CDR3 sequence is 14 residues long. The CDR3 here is CASSPRGTPYEQYF. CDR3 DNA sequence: TGTGCCAGCAGCCCCCGGGGGACCCCCTACGAGCAGTACTTC.

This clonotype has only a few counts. DNA of the CDR3: TGTGCCAGCAGGACAAAGGTTGGGCACGAGCAGTACTTC. Translation gives CASRTKVGHEQYF. The chain has TRBV28 and TRBJ2-7, with unresolved D. The CDR3 totals 13 residues. Germline V gene lookup returns CDR1 MDHEN and CDR2 SYDVKM. Trimming stripped 6 bases from V and 5 bases from J, with 14 bases between.

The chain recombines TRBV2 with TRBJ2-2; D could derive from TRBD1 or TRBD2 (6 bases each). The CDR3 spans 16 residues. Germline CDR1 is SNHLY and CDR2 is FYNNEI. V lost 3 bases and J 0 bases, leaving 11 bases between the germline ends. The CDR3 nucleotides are TGTGCCAGCAGTGAGCGGGACACCTCGAACACCGGGGAGCTGTTTTTT. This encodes CASSERDTSNTGELFF.

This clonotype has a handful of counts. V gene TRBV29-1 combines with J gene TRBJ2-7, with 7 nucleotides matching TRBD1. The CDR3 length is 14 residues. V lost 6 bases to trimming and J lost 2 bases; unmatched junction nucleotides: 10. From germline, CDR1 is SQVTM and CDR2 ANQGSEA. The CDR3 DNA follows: TGCAGCGTGTACCCCGATGACAGGGCCTACGAGCAGTACTTC. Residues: CSVYPDDRAYEQYF.

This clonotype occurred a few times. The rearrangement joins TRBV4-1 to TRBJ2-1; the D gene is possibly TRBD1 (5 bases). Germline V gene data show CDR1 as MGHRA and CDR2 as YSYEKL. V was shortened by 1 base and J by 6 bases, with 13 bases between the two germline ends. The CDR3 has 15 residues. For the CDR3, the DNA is TGCGCCAGCAGCCAAGGTCCAGGGCCCCGCAATGAGCAGTTCTTC. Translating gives CASSQGPGPRNEQFF.

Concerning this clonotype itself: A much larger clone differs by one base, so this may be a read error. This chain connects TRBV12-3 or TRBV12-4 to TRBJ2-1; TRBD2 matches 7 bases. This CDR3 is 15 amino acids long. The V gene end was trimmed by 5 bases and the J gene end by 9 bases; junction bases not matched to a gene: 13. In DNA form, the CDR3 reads TGTGCCAGCAGTCCGGGAGTAGCGGGTCAGGCTGAGCAGTTCTTC. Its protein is CASSPGVAGQAEQFF.

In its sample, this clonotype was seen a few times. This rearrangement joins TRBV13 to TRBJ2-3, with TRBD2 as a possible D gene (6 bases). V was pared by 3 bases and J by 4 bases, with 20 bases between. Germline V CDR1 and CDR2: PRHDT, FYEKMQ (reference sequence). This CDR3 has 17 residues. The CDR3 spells CASSFWFPEGGADTQYF. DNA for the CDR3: TGTGCCAGCAGCTTCTGGTTCCCGGAAGGAGGGGCAGATACGCAGTATTTT.

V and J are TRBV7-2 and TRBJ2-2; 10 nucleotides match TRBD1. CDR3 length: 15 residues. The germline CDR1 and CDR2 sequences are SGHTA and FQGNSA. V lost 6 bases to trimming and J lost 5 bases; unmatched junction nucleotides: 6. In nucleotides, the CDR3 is TGTGCCAGCAGGACCGTGGGACAGGGGACCGGGGAGCTGTTTTTT. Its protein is CASRTVGQGTGELFF.

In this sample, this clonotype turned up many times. CDR3: CASSFRKNEQFF. CDR3 nucleotide sequence: TGTGCCAGCAGTTTTAGGAAGAATGAGCAGTTCTTC. The V gene is TRBV12-3 or TRBV12-4, the J gene TRBJ2-1; no definite D call. V was shortened by 3 bases and J by 7 bases, with 7 bases between the two germline ends. CDR3 length equals 12 residues.